These 18 T cell receptor beta chains came from one sample sequenced in a study of cytomegalovirus exposure and HLA in healthy donors. Profiled with immunoSEQ multiplex PCR; TCRdb holds only in-frame clones, not every one. The data contain some 240,000 clones, less than 85% of them singletons. The sample taken for sequencing was PBMCs. Receptors originate from a woman between 18 and 30 years old in good health and CMV-seronegative.

This rearrangement joins TRBV9 to TRBJ2-2; TRBD1 might be the D (6 bases). Germline V gene data show CDR1 as SGDLS and CDR2 as YYNGEE. This CDR3 is 17 amino acids long. Trimming shortened V by 2 bases and J by 2 bases, and 16 bases separated the two germline ends. CDR3 DNA sequence: TGTGCCAGCAGCGTGGCCCGGGACAAGACTAACACCGGGGAGCTGTTTTTT. Translating gives CASSVARDKTNTGELFF.

The J gene is TRBJ2-7, the V gene TRBV30, with 8 bases that match TRBD2. Trimming took 0 bases from V and 7 from J; bases not matched to a gene: 5. Germline CDR1 and CDR2: GTSNPN and SVGIG (reference sequence). This CDR3 has 13 amino acids. CDR3 residues: CAWSVAGAREQYF. As DNA, the CDR3 is TGTGCCTGGAGTGTAGCGGGGGCGCGGGAGCAGTACTTC. The full variable domain, completed using reference TRBV30 and TRBJ2-7, is SQTIHQWPATLVQPVGSPLSLECTVEGTSNPNLYWYRQAAGRGLQLLFYSVGIGQISSEVPQNLSASRPQDRQFILSSKKLLLSDSGFYLCAWSVAGAREQYFGPGTRLTVT.

This clone was observed a handful of times. The chain joins TRBV19 to TRBJ2-1; 7 positions agree with TRBD1. The CDR3 sequence is 13 residues long. The germline CDR1 and CDR2 sequences are LNHDA and SQIVND (reference sequence). The V segment lost 5 bases and the J segment 7 bases; nucleotides outside the gene matches: 5. CDR3 residues: CASSVRQGNEQFF. For the CDR3, the DNA is TGTGCCAGTAGTGTGAGACAGGGAAATGAGCAGTTCTTC.

This rearrangement joins TRBV6-1 to TRBJ1-4, with TRBD1 identical over 9 bases. The germline gives CDR1 MNHNS, CDR2 SASEGT. Unmatched junction bases numbered 7, after V lost 7 bases and J lost 7 bases. The CDR3 spans 14 residues. The CDR3 here is CASNLQGAGEKLFF. In DNA, the CDR3 is TGTGCCAGCAATTTACAGGGGGCGGGTGAAAAACTGTTTTTT.

The rearrangement uses TRBV13 and TRBJ2-1; TRBD2 matches 10 bases. V lost 0 bases and J lost 8; bases outside the gene matches: 7. The CDR3 has 16 residues. From germline, CDR1 is PRHDT and CDR2 FYEKMQ (reference sequence). The CDR3 DNA reads as TGTGCCAGCAGCTTAGGAACGGGGCTAGCGGGGGATGAGCAGTTCTTC. This sequence encodes CASSLGTGLAGDEQFF.

The chain links TRBV6-1 to TRBJ1-1; D ambiguous. Germline CDR1 MNHNS, CDR2 SASEGT. The CDR3 runs to 13 residues. Trimming pared 6 bases from V and 0 bases from J, leaving 8 bases between. CDR3: CASSREMNTEAFF. The CDR3 DNA reads TGTGCCAGCAGCCGCGAAATGAACACTGAAGCTTTCTTT.

In its sample, this clone was seen a few times. This rearrangement joins TRBV4-1 to TRBJ1-3, with 7 bases lining up with TRBD1. The CDR3 contains 12 residues. CDR1 MGHRA and CDR2 YSYEKL come from the germline V gene. V shed 8 bases, J shed 2 bases, and the junction held 0 bases outside the gene matches. CDR3 sequence reads: CASQGAGNTIYF. CDR3 nucleotides: TGCGCCAGCCAGGGGGCTGGAAACACCATATATTTT.

This clone occurred a few times. This chain joins TRBV29-1 and TRBJ1-2; D is unresolved. Trimming left V 0 bases short and J 4 bases short, with 9 bases between. The CDR3 is made up of 13 amino acids. Germline assignment: CDR1 SQVTM and CDR2 ANQGSEA. The CDR3 is CSVEDQYSYGYTF. DNA of the CDR3: TGCAGCGTTGAAGATCAGTACAGCTATGGCTACACCTTC.

The chain recombines TRBV18 with TRBJ2-1, with 8 nucleotides matching TRBD2. CDR3 length: 16 residues. V shed 3 bases and J 4 bases; nucleotides not matched to a gene: 8. The germline gives CDR1 KGHSH, CDR2 LQKENI. Written as DNA, the CDR3 is TGTGCCAGCTCACCCGATTCGCGGGAGGCTTACAATGAGCAGTTCTTC. Translating it yields CASSPDSREAYNEQFF.

The chain recombines TRBV30 with TRBJ2-7; D uncertain. Germline loops: CDR1 GTSNPN, CDR2 SVGIG (reference sequence). The CDR3 spans 14 residues. The ends were cut back, 2 bases at V and 1 base at J, with 12 bases in the middle. CDR3 coding DNA: TGTGCCTGGAGTCGGAGTGGACCATCCTACGAGCAGTACTTC. As protein: CAWSRSGPSYEQYF.

The CDR3 DNA reads as TGCAGCGCTGCGCGGGAAGGAGAGCAGTTCTTC. It translates to CSAAREGEQFF. V and J are TRBV29-1 and TRBJ2-1; a weak D match, TRBD2 (6 bases). The CDR3 is made up of 11 amino acids. V was trimmed by 7 bases and J by 10 bases, leaving 14 bases between them. CDR1 SQVTM and CDR2 ANQGSEA come from the germline V gene.

The V and J genes are TRBV2 and TRBJ2-6; maybe TRBD1 (7 bases). In germline, CDR1 is SNHLY, CDR2 FYNNEI. The CDR3 spans 17 residues. Trimming cost V 10 bases and J 0 bases, with 19 bases left between them. The CDR3 loop is CATRGSGARSGANVLTF. The CDR3 DNA follows: TGTGCCACCAGGGGGTCGGGGGCGCGCTCTGGGGCCAACGTCCTGACTTTC.

The rearrangement links TRBV15 to TRBJ1-4; TRBD1 matches 7 bases. Germline V gene sequence: CDR1 LNHNV, CDR2 YYDKDF (reference sequence). CDR3 length equals 14 residues. V gave up 3 bases and J gave up 7 bases; unmatched junction bases: 5. CDR3 sequence (DNA): TGTGCCACCAGCAGGAGGGGGCTTTCTGAAAAACTGTTTTTT. Protein sequence: CATSRRGLSEKLFF.

The J gene is TRBJ2-2, the V gene TRBV28, with D possibly TRBD2 on 6 matching bases. There are 16 residues in the CDR3. Trimming left V 5 bases short and J 3 bases short, with 16 bases between. Per germline, CDR1 MDHEN and CDR2 SYDVKM. This CDR3 is CASSPSGREDTGELFF. In DNA, the CDR3 is TGTGCCAGCAGTCCCTCCGGCAGGGAGGACACCGGGGAGCTGTTTTTT. Complete variable domain (other parts from reference TRBV28 and TRBJ2-2): DVKVTQSSRYLVKRTGEKVFLECVQDMDHENMFWYRQDPGLGLRLIYFSYDVKMKEKGDIPEGYSVSREKKERFSLILESASTNQTSMYLCASSPSGREDTGELFFGEGSRLTVL.

The J gene is TRBJ2-2, the V gene TRBV9, with D hard to call. The CDR3 is made up of 15 amino acids. From germline, CDR1 is SGDLS and CDR2 YYNGEE. With 0 bases removed from V and 0 bases from J, the gap between germline ends came to 6 bases. The CDR3 sequence: CASSVASSNTGELFF. In nucleotides, the CDR3 is TGTGCCAGCAGCGTAGCCAGTTCGAACACCGGGGAGCTGTTTTTT.

The chain joins TRBV2 to TRBJ1-5; D perhaps matches TRBD1 (6 bases). CDR3 size: 17 residues. CDR1 SNHLY and CDR2 FYNNEI come from the germline V gene. With 3 bases removed from V and 0 bases from J, the gap between germline ends came to 15 bases. CDR3 protein: CASSDGDTHYSNQPQHF. CDR3 sequence (DNA): TGTGCCAGCAGTGATGGGGACACCCACTATAGCAATCAGCCCCAGCATTTT.

The rearrangement links TRBV6-5 to TRBJ1-1; 7 bases line up with TRBD1. V lost 2 bases to trimming and J lost 7 bases; unmatched junction nucleotides: 7. The CDR3 runs to 14 residues. Germline CDR1 MNHEY, CDR2 SVGAGI. CDR3 in amino acids: CASSYPKAGGEAFF. The CDR3 DNA is TGTGCCAGCAGTTACCCGAAGGCAGGGGGTGAAGCTTTCTTT.

J is TRBJ1-2 and V is TRBV7-9, with 7 nucleotides matching TRBD1. Germline CDR1 reads SEHNR; CDR2 reads FQNEAQ (reference sequence). Losses at the gene ends were 6 bases for V and 4 bases for J; bases not matched to a gene: 8. The CDR3 sequence is 14 residues long. The CDR3 loop reads CASSQWDSSYGYTF. Written as DNA, the CDR3 is TGTGCCAGCAGTCAATGGGACAGTAGCTATGGCTACACCTTC.